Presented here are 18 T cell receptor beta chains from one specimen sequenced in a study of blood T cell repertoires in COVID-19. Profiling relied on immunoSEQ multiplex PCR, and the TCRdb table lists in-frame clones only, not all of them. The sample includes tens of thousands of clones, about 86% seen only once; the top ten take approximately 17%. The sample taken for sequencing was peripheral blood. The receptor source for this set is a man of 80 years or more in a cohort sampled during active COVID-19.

CDR3 coding DNA: TGTGCCAGCAGTGTGGACAGGGGGTCGACTCAGCCCCAGCATTTT. Its translation is CASSVDRGSTQPQHF. The gene calls are TRBV6-2 or TRBV6-3 and TRBJ1-5; TRBD1 matches at 10 bases. V was clipped by 5 bases and J by 6 bases; unmatched bases: 7. The CDR3 sequence is 15 residues long. Germline V gene sequence: CDR1 MNHEY, CDR2 SVGEGT.

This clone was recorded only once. CDR3 amino acids: CATSRYLNEQFF. In DNA, the CDR3 is TGTGCCACCAGCAGATATTTGAATGAGCAGTTCTTC. The gene calls are TRBV15 and TRBJ2-1; D gene uncertain. The CDR3 is 12 residues long. V was shortened by 2 bases and J by 7 bases, with 6 bases between the two germline ends. From germline, CDR1 is LNHNV and CDR2 YYDKDF (reference sequence).

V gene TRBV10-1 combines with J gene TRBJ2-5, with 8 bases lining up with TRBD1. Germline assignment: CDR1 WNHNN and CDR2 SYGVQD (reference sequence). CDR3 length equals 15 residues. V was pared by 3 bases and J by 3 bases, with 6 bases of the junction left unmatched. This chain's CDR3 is CASSDGQGWEETQYF. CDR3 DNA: TGCGCCAGCAGTGATGGACAGGGATGGGAAGAGACCCAGTACTTC.

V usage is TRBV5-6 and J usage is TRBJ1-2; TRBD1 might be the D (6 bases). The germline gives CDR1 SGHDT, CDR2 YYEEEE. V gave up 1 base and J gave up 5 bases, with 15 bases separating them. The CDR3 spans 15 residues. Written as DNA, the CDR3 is TGTGCCAGCAGCTTGCGGAGTTACAGGGTATATGGCTACACCTTC. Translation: CASSLRSYRVYGYTF.

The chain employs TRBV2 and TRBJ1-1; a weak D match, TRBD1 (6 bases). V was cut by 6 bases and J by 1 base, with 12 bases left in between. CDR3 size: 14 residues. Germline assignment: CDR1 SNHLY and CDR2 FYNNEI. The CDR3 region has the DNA TGTGCCAGCAGACTGAGACAGGCGAACACTGAAGCTTTCTTT. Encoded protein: CASRLRQANTEAFF.

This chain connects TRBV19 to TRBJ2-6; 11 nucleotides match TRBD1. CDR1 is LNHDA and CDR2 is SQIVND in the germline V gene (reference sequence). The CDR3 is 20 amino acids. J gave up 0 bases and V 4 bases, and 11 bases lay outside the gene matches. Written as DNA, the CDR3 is TGTGCCAGTAGTACCGGACAGGGGGCCCGTTTGCCCTCTGGGGCCAACGTCCTGACTTTC. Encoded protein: CASSTGQGARLPSGANVLTF. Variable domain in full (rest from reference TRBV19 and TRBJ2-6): DGGITQSPKYLFRKEGQNVTLSCEQNLNHDAMYWYRQDPGQGLRLIYYSQIVNDFQKGDIAEGYSVSREKKESFPLTVTSAQKNPTAFYLCASSTGQGARLPSGANVLTFGAGSRLTVL.

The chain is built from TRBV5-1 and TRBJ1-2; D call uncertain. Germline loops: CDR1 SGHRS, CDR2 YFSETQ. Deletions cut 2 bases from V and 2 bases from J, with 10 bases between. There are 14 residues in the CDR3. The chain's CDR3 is CASSFGSVNYGYTF. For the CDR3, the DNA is TGCGCCAGCAGCTTCGGCAGCGTAAACTATGGCTACACCTTC.

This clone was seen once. CDR3 residues: CASSIAGAVQETQYF. The CDR3 DNA reads as TGTGCCAGTAGTATAGCAGGGGCGGTCCAAGAGACCCAGTACTTC. The chain uses TRBV19 and TRBJ2-5; TRBD1 might be the D (6 bases). The CDR3 has 15 residues. Germline-derived CDR1 and CDR2 are LNHDA and SQIVND (reference sequence). V shed 1 base and J shed 1 base, with 10 bases lying between them.

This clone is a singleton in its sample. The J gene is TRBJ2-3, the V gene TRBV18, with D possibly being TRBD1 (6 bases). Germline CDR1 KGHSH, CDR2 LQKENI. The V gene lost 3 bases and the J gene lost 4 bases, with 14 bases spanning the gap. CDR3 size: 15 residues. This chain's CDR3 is CASSPTGPTPDTQYF. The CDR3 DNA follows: TGTGCCAGCTCACCCACAGGGCCAACTCCAGATACGCAGTATTTT. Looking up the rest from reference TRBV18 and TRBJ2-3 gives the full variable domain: NAGVMQNPRHLVRRRGQEARLRCSPMKGHSHVYWYRQLPEEGLKFMVYLQKENIIDESGMPKERFSAEFPKEGPSILRIQQVVRGDSAAYFCASSPTGPTPDTQYFGPGTRLTVL.

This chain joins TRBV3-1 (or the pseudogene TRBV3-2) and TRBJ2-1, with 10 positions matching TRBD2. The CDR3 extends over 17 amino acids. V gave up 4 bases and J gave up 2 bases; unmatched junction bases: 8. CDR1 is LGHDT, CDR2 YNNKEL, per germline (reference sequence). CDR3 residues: CASSRVGTSDPYNEQFF. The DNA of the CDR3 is TGTGCCAGCAGCCGCGTCGGGACTAGCGACCCCTACAATGAGCAGTTCTTC.

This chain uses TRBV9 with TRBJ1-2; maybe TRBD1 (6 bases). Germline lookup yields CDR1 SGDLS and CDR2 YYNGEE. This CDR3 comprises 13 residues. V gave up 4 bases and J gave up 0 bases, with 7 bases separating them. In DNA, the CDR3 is TGTGCCAGCAGCTGGGACACTAACTATGGCTACACCTTC. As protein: CASSWDTNYGYTF. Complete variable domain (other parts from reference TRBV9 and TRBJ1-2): DSGVTQTPKHLITATGQRVTLRCSPRSGDLSVYWYQQSLDQGLQFLIQYYNGEERAKGNILERFSAQQFPDLHSELNLSSLELGDSALYFCASSWDTNYGYTFGSGTRLTVV.

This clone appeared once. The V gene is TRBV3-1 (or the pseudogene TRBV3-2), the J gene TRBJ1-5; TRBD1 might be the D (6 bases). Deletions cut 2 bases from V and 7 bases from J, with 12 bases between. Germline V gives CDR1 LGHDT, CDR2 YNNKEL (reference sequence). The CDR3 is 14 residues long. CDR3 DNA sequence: TGTGCCAGCAGCCAATCGACAGGTCCCCAGCCCCAGCATTTT. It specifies CASSQSTGPQPQHF.

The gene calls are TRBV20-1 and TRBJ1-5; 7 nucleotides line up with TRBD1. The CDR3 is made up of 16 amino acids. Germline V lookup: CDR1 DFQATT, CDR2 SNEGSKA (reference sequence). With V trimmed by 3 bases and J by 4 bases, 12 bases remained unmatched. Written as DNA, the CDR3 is TGCAGTGCTAGTCCGCGGGACAGATTAATGAATCAGCCCCAGCATTTT. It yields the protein CSASPRDRLMNQPQHF.

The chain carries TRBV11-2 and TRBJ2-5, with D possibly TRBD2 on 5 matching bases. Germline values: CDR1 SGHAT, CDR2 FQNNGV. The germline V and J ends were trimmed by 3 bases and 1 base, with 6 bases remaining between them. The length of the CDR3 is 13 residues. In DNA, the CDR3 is TGTGCCAGCAGCTTGGGAGTCCAAGAGACCCAGTACTTC. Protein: CASSLGVQETQYF.

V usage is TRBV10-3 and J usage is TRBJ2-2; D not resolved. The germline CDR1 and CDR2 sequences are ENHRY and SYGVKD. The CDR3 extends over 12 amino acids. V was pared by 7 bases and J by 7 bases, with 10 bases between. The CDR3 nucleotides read TGTGCCATCAAACCCGCGAGCGGGGAGCTGTTTTTT. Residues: CAIKPASGELFF.

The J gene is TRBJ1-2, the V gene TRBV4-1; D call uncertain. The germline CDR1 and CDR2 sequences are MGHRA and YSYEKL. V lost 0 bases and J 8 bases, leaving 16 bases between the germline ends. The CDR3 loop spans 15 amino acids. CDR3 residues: CASSQDLRGDLGYTF. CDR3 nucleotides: TGCGCCAGCAGCCAAGATCTTCGGGGTGACCTCGGCTACACCTTC.

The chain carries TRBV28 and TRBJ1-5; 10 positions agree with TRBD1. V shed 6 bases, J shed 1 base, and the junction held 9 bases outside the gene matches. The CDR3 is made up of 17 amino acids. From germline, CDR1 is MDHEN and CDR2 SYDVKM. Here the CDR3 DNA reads TGTGCCAGCAGCCTCGACAGGGGGCGCGGGAGCAATCAGCCCCAGCATTTT. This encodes CASSLDRGRGSNQPQHF.

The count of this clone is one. For the CDR3, the DNA is TGTGCCACCAGCAGAGGGGGCGGTGAAAAACTGTTTTTT. As protein: CATSRGGGEKLFF. The chain joins TRBV15 to TRBJ1-4; D may be TRBD1 (5 bases). Germline values: CDR1 LNHNV, CDR2 YYDKDF (reference sequence). The germline V and J ends were trimmed by 1 base and 7 bases, with 7 bases remaining between them. CDR3 length: 13 amino acids.